These 29 T cell receptor beta chains came from one sample sequenced in a study of T cell clonality in common variable immunodeficiency. Repertoires were generated with immunoSEQ multiplex PCR, while TCRdb's copy carries only in-frame clones and drops some. Altogether more than 35,000 clones were found in the sample, and no singletons occur. The sample was peripheral blood mononuclear cells. The receptors were gathered from a person between 18 and 70 years old in good health.

This clone was detected many times. The CDR3 region is CASSQVRLAGTYEQYF. The CDR3 bases that were read are TGTGCCAGCAGCCAAGTAAGACTAGCGGGGACCTACGAG. The chain has TRBV14 and TRBJ2-7, with TRBD2 identical over 11 bases. Sequencing ends 3 residues short of the CDR3 end; the germline J gene provides the rest. V gave up 1 base and J gave up 2 bases; unmatched junction bases: 4. This CDR3 is built from 16 residues. Germline CDR1 reads SGHDN; CDR2 reads FVKESK.

At least ten counts were recorded for this clone. Read data end 3 residues before the CDR3 end; the end is taken from the germline J gene. This chain joins TRBV20-1 and TRBJ1-6; 7 bases line up with TRBD1. This CDR3 region has 13 residues. CDR1 is DFQATT, CDR2 SNEGSKA, per germline (reference sequence). V shed 2 bases and J 7 bases; nucleotides not matched to a gene: 2. The CDR3 bases that were read are TGCAGTGCTAGAAAACAGGGGAATTCACCC. Its protein product is CSARKQGNSP. The whole CDR3 sequence is CSARKQGNSPLHF.

Many counts were recorded for this clone. The read falls 3 residues short of the CDR3 end, and the missing part is taken from the germline J gene. The genes are TRBV19 and TRBJ2-3; 8 nucleotides line up with TRBD2. V shed 6 bases and J 1 base; nucleotides not matched to a gene: 9. This CDR3 region has 16 residues. Germline CDR1 LNHDA, CDR2 SQIVND (reference sequence). The chain's CDR3 is CASSLRTSHRTDTQYF. The DNA read from the CDR3 is TGTGCCAGTAGCCTTAGGACTAGCCACCGCACAGATACG.

This clone was observed a few times. From the germline J gene comes the end of the CDR3, since the read stops 3 residues before it. The rearrangement joins TRBV5-1 to TRBJ1-2; D gene uncertain. The germline V and J ends were trimmed by 4 bases and 0 bases, with 16 bases remaining between them. CDR1 and CDR2 from the germline V gene are SGHRS and YFSETQ. The CDR3 runs 16 residues. The CDR3 region is CASSPRLQIPNYGYTF. CDR3 bases read: TGCGCCAGCAGCCCCCGCTTACAGATCCCTAACTATGGC. Full variable domain (outside the CDR3, taken from reference TRBV5-1 and TRBJ1-2): KAGVTQTPRYLIKTRGQQVTLSCSPISGHRSVSWYQQTPGQGLQFLFEYFSETQRNKGNFPGRFSGRQFSNSRSEMNVSTLELGDSALYLCASSPRLQIPNYGYTFGSGTRLTVV.

This clone was detected many times. The observed sequence ends 3 residues before the CDR3 terminus, with the missing tail filled in from the germline J gene. The chain employs TRBV12-3 or TRBV12-4 and TRBJ1-5, with TRBD1 matching 8 bases. J gave up 3 bases and V 6 bases, and 4 bases lay outside the gene matches. CDR3 length: 14 amino acids. Here the CDR3 reads CASRIQGANQPQHF. The CDR3 DNA, read in part, is TGTGCCAGCAGGATCCAGGGGGCCAATCAGCCC.

There are many counts of this clone. With the read ending 3 residues before the CDR3 end, the germline J gene is used to fill in that end. The chain links TRBV19 to TRBJ2-5; 8 nucleotides agree with TRBD2. The germline gives CDR1 LNHDA, CDR2 SQIVND (reference sequence). Unmatched junction bases numbered 12, after V lost 7 bases and J lost 2 bases. CDR3 length: 16 residues. The covered CDR3 bases are TGTGCCAGTAAGCGGGGGAGGGTAACCGGTCAAGAGACC. This sequence encodes CASKRGRVTGQET. The whole CDR3 sequence is CASKRGRVTGQETQYF.

This clone was detected ten times or more. The sequenced fragment ends 3 residues before the CDR3 boundary, so the rest is inferred from the germline J gene. The chain has TRBV5-5 and TRBJ1-1; D unclear. The CDR3 totals 14 residues. Germline-derived CDR1 and CDR2 are SGHKS and YYEKEE (reference sequence). This CDR3 reads CASSPGLNLPEAFF. The covered CDR3 bases are TGTGCCAGCAGCCCCGGACTTAACCTCCCGGAG.

This clone came up many times. With the read ending 3 residues before the CDR3 end, the germline J gene is used to fill in that end. This chain connects TRBV19 to TRBJ1-5; TRBD1 might be the D (6 bases). From germline, CDR1 is LNHDA and CDR2 SQIVND (reference sequence). CDR3 length equals 14 residues. V lost 5 bases and J 2 bases, leaving 10 bases between the germline ends. CDR3: CASSGGGRNQPQHF. The covered CDR3 bases are TGTGCCAGTAGTGGCGGGGGCCGCAATCAGCCC. Full variable domain (missing parts from reference TRBV19 and TRBJ1-5): DGGITQSPKYLFRKEGQNVTLSCEQNLNHDAMYWYRQDPGQGLRLIYYSQIVNDFQKGDIAEGYSVSREKKESFPLTVTSAQKNPTAFYLCASSGGGRNQPQHFGDGTRLSIL.

This clone was recorded many times. The read stops 3 residues short of the end of the CDR3; the missing end is completed from the germline J gene. The chain uses TRBV7-8 and TRBJ2-5, with D possibly matching TRBD2 (6 bases). In germline, CDR1 is SGHVS, CDR2 FQNEAQ. There are 13 residues in the CDR3. Trimming left V 5 bases short and J 1 base short, with 8 bases between. CDR3 DNA, as far as it was read: TGTGCCAGCAGCGCGGGACTCCAAGAGACC. It specifies CASSAGLQET. The entire CDR3 reads CASSAGLQETQYF. Full variable domain (outside the CDR3, taken from reference TRBV7-8 and TRBJ2-5): GAGVSQSPRYKVAKRGQDVALRCDPISGHVSLFWYQQALGQGPEFLTYFQNEAQLDKSGLPSDRFFAERPEGSVSTLKIQRTQQEDSAVYLCASSAGLQETQYFGPGTRLLVL.

This clone came up many times. Sequence at one end of the junction differs from germline and may be a read error. The read stops 3 residues short of the end of the CDR3; the missing end is completed from the germline J gene. The rearrangement joins TRBV18 to TRBJ2-4; perhaps TRBD1 as D (6 bases). Germline V gene data show CDR1 as KGHSH and CDR2 as LQKENI. CDR3 size: 18 residues. This chain's CDR3 is CASSPLAGVSQGLNIQYF. CDR3 DNA, as far as it was read: TGTGCCAGCTCCCCACTCGCCGGCGTCTCACAGGGCCTAAACATT.

The sample holds many counts of this clone. The read ends 3 residues early relative to the CDR3; the germline J gene fills the gap. The chain combines TRBV15 with TRBJ2-5; D is undetermined. The V end lost 0 bases, the J end lost 7 bases, and 6 bases lay between the germline ends. Per germline, CDR1 LNHNV and CDR2 YYDKDF (reference sequence). The length of the CDR3 is 12 residues. CDR3 region: CATSRDRVTQYF. CDR3 DNA (partial): TGTGCCACCAGCAGAGATCGGGTGACC. The whole variable domain, filled in from reference TRBV15 and TRBJ2-5, reads DAMVIQNPRYQVTQFGKPVTLSCSQTLNHNVMYWYQQKSSQAPKLLFHYYDKDFNNEADTPDNFQSRRPNTSFCFLDIRSPGLGDTAMYLCATSRDRVTQYFGPGTRLLVL.

This clone was seen repeatedly, ten times or more. Sequencing ends 3 residues short of the CDR3 end; the germline J gene provides the rest. This chain links TRBV23-1 with TRBJ2-3, with TRBD1 matching 8 bases. TRBV23-1 qualifies as an ORF whose function is uncertain. V lost 1 base to trimming and J lost 3 bases; unmatched junction nucleotides: 15. The CDR3 covers 19 residues. The CDR3: CASSQYPNVPRGLTDTQYF. The CDR3 DNA, read in part, is TGCGCCAGCAGTCAATACCCCAATGTTCCCAGGGGGCTTACAGATACG.

This clone showed up many times. The read ends 3 residues before the CDR3 terminus; that terminus is restored from the germline J gene. J is TRBJ1-2 and V is TRBV18; 11 bases are shared with TRBD1. The CDR3 runs to 14 residues. Trimming at V came to 3 bases and at J to 6 bases, leaving 3 bases not matched to a gene. Germline V gene data show CDR1 as KGHSH and CDR2 as LQKENI. The CDR3 protein is CASSPGTGGNGYTF. CDR3 DNA, as far as it was read: TGTGCCAGCTCACCCGGGACAGGGGGGAATGGC. Full variable domain (missing parts from reference TRBV18 and TRBJ1-2): NAGVMQNPRHLVRRRGQEARLRCSPMKGHSHVYWYRQLPEEGLKFMVYLQKENIIDESGMPKERFSAEFPKEGPSILRIQQVVRGDSAAYFCASSPGTGGNGYTFGSGTRLTVV.

This clone was found many times. Sequence at one end of the junction differs from germline and may be a read error. The missing CDR3 end, 3 residues past where the read stops, is filled in from the germline J gene. The V and J genes are TRBV7-7 and TRBJ2-1; 8 bases fit TRBD2. Germline CDR1 is SSHAT and CDR2 is FNYEAQ (reference sequence). This CDR3 region has 17 residues. CDR3 residues: CASSPLGISGTTSEQFF. The sequenced CDR3 bases are TGTGCTAGCAGCCCACTCGGAATTAGCGGGACAACCAGTGAG.

The sample holds many counts of this clone. Read data end 3 residues before the CDR3 end; the end is taken from the germline J gene. The rearrangement joins TRBV20-1 to TRBJ1-5; 8 bases fit TRBD1. Germline-derived CDR1 and CDR2 are DFQATT and SNEGSKA (reference sequence). CDR3 size: 17 residues. The V segment lost 0 bases and the J segment 0 bases; nucleotides outside the gene matches: 7. The part of the CDR3 DNA that was read is TGCAGTGCTAGAGATTCCTCAGGGGGCTCTAGCAATCAGCCC. Encoded protein: CSARDSSGGSSNQP. The full-length CDR3 reads as CSARDSSGGSSNQPQHF.

This clone occurred many times. The DNA ends 3 residues before the CDR3 does, and the rest of the CDR3 is filled in from the germline J gene. This sequence joins TRBV9 and TRBJ2-7, with D possibly TRBD1 on 6 matching bases. Germline-derived CDR1 and CDR2 are SGDLS and YYNGEE. The CDR3 runs to 19 residues. Trimming took 3 bases from V and 1 from J, leaving 26 bases between them. CDR3: CASSARRSQGAPKSYEQYF. The part of the CDR3 DNA that was read is TGTGCCAGCAGCGCCAGACGGTCACAGGGAGCCCCTAAGTCCTACGAG. Full variable domain (outside the CDR3, taken from reference TRBV9 and TRBJ2-7): DSGVTQTPKHLITATGQRVTLRCSPRSGDLSVYWYQQSLDQGLQFLIQYYNGEERAKGNILERFSAQQFPDLHSELNLSSLELGDSALYFCASSARRSQGAPKSYEQYFGPGTRLTVT.

This clone was seen many times. The CDR3 end falls 3 residues outside the read, so it is completed with the germline J gene. The chain joins TRBV5-6 to TRBJ2-1; 8 positions agree with TRBD1. Germline-derived CDR1 and CDR2 are SGHDT and YYEEEE. CDR3 length equals 14 residues. The J segment lost 3 bases and the V segment lost 7 bases, leaving 6 bases of the junction unmatched. Here the CDR3 reads CASSEDRDYNEQFF. The CDR3 DNA, read in part, is TGTGCCAGCTCGGAGGACAGGGACTACAATGAG.

This clone was observed many times. The DNA ends 3 residues before the CDR3 does, and the rest of the CDR3 is filled in from the germline J gene. The chain joins TRBV20-1 to TRBJ2-2; 8 positions match TRBD1. The CDR3 totals 14 residues. V dropped 5 bases and J dropped 6; count of bases not matched to a gene: 8. The germline gives CDR1 DFQATT, CDR2 SNEGSKA (reference sequence). This CDR3 is CSASRTGLAGELFF. The DNA read from the CDR3 is TGCAGTGCTTCGAGGACAGGGTTAGCCGGGGAG.

Comments on this clone: The read finishes 3 residues shy of the CDR3 end, and the germline J gene is used to complete it. The chain has TRBV11-1 and TRBJ1-2; tentatively, D is TRBD1 (5 bases). Looked up from germline, CDR1 is SGHAT and CDR2 is FQDESV (reference sequence). Trimming took 5 bases from V and 5 from J, leaving 9 bases between them. This CDR3 comprises 12 residues. The sequenced CDR3 bases are TGTGCCAGCAGCCAGGGAGGATATGGC. The encoded protein is CASSQGGYG. In full, the CDR3 is CASSQGGYGYTF. Using reference TRBV11-1 and TRBJ1-2 for the parts outside the CDR3, the full variable domain is EAEVAQSPRYKITEKSQAVAFWCDPISGHATLYWYRQILGQGPELLVQFQDESVVDDSQLPKDRFSAERLKGVDSTLKIQPAELGDSAMYLCASSQGGYGYTFGSGTRLTVV.

This clone was detected ten times or more. From the germline J gene comes the end of the CDR3, since the read stops 3 residues before it. The chain has TRBV9 and TRBJ2-3; TRBD1 is a possible D gene (5 bases). The CDR3 consists of 18 residues. V shed 0 bases and J shed 0 bases, with 17 bases lying between them. In germline, CDR1 is SGDLS, CDR2 YYNGEE. The part of the CDR3 DNA that was read is TGTGCCAGCAGCGTAGGGGGTGGCAGGGCCTCTAGCACAGATACG. It codes for CASSVGGGRASSTDT. The whole CDR3 protein is CASSVGGGRASSTDTQYF.

Ten or more counts support this clone. The read finishes 3 residues shy of the CDR3 end, and the germline J gene is used to complete it. The rearrangement links TRBV12-3 or TRBV12-4 to TRBJ2-3; unclear D gene. V dropped 7 bases and J dropped 2 bases, with 13 bases sitting between them. The CDR3 is 14 residues long. The CDR3 loop reads CASTEGLITDTQYF. Partial CDR3 DNA: TGTGCCAGCACCGAAGGTTTGATCACAGATACG.

This clone was detected many times. The read ends 3 residues shy of where the CDR3 ends; the end is completed using the germline J gene. This sequence joins TRBV7-2 and TRBJ2-3, with 8 bases lining up with TRBD2. CDR3 size: 15 residues. V lost 1 base to trimming and J lost 2 bases; unmatched junction nucleotides: 2. Germline CDR1 reads SGHTA; CDR2 reads FQGNSA. CDR3 DNA (partial): TGTGCCAGCAGCTTAGTAGCGGGACCCACAGATACG. Its translation: CASSLVAGPTDT. The CDR3 as a whole reads CASSLVAGPTDTQYF.

This clone was seen many times. One end of the junction fails to match germline, which may point to a read error. CDR3 protein: CASSQSFSGQVYGYTF. The sequenced CDR3 bases are TGCGCCAGCAGCCAGTCTTTCTCGGGACAGGTTTATGGC. The chain links TRBV4-2 to TRBJ1-2; 8 bases match TRBD1. The read terminates 3 residues ahead of where the CDR3 ends, so the germline J gene completes it. Germline loops: CDR1 LGHNA, CDR2 YNFKEQ. This CDR3 is 16 amino acids long.

This clone was detected many times. The CDR3 is cut off 3 residues early in the read; its end comes from the germline J gene. V usage is TRBV7-6 and J usage is TRBJ1-3, with a tentative D call TRBD1 (5 bases). The length of the CDR3 is 15 residues. V was trimmed by 1 base and J by 4 bases, leaving 11 bases between them. CDR1 and CDR2 from the germline V gene are SGHVS and FNYEAQ. The CDR3 sequence is CASSLGAGLGNTIYF. CDR3 DNA (partial): TGTGCCAGCAGCTTAGGCGCAGGGCTGGGAAACACC.

This clone was seen repeatedly, ten times or more. This may come from a read error, since a much larger clone is one base off. In the same sample, other DNA sequences code for this CDR3. The CDR3 sequence is CASSESEDTPYEQYF. Incomplete CDR3 DNA: TGTGCCAGCAGCGAAAGTGAGGACACACCCTACGAG. The chain employs TRBV6-1 and TRBJ2-7; D is perhaps TRBD1 (5 bases). Read sequence stops 3 residues before the CDR3 end, and the germline J gene provides the missing end. CDR1 is MNHNS and CDR2 is SASEGT in the germline V gene. Trimming left V 6 bases short and J 2 bases short, with 17 bases between. The CDR3 runs to 15 residues.

The table lists this clone with many counts. The read ends 3 residues before the CDR3 terminus; that terminus is restored from the germline J gene. The chain combines TRBV5-4 with TRBJ2-1, with 12 bases aligning to TRBD2. Germline loops: CDR1 SGHNT, CDR2 YYREEE (reference sequence). V shed 2 bases and J 4 bases; nucleotides not matched to a gene: 4. CDR3 size: 16 residues. CDR3 sequence: CASSFPLAGGYNEQFF. The CDR3 DNA, read in part, is TGTGCCAGCAGCTTCCCTCTAGCGGGGGGGTACAATGAG.

This clone was detected ten times or more. From the germline J gene comes the end of the CDR3, since the read stops 3 residues before it. V and J are TRBV7-3 and TRBJ1-6; D is uncertain. CDR1 and CDR2 from the germline V gene are SGHTA and FQGTGA. Trimming shortened V by 2 bases and J by 3 bases, and 8 bases separated the two germline ends. The CDR3 consists of 15 residues. CDR3: CASSLRGDYNSPLHF. CDR3 DNA, as far as it was read: TGTGCCAGCAGCTTACGGGGAGACTATAATTCACCC.

This clone was seen many times. The CDR3 is cut off 3 residues early in the read; its end comes from the germline J gene. The rearrangement joins TRBV12-5 to TRBJ1-5; possible D gene TRBD1, 6 bases. The CDR3 length is 16 residues. Trimming removed 7 bases from V and 7 bases from J, with 23 bases in between. Per the germline V gene, CDR1 is LGHNT and CDR2 is FRNRAP. The CDR3: CASALLPGSRGQPQHF. CDR3 bases read: TGTGCTAGTGCCTTACTACCGGGGTCCAGGGGCCAGCCC.

This clone was picked up many times. Read coverage stops 3 residues before the CDR3 terminus; the germline J gene supplies the remainder. The chain is built from TRBV7-9 and TRBJ1-2; weak D call: TRBD1 (6 bases). The CDR3 contains 12 residues. Germline V gives CDR1 SEHNR, CDR2 FQNEAQ (reference sequence). CDR3 DNA, as far as it was read: TGTGCCAGCAGCTTTACAGGGTCCGGC. Translated, it gives CASSFTGSG. The CDR3, in full, reads CASSFTGSGYTF. The full variable domain, rest sourced from reference TRBV7-9 and TRBJ1-2, is DTGVSQNPRHKITKRGQNVTFRCDPISEHNRLYWYRQTLGQGPEFLTYFQNEAQLEKSRLLSDRFSAERPKGSFSTLEIQRTEQGDSAMYLCASSFTGSGYTFGSGTRLTVV.